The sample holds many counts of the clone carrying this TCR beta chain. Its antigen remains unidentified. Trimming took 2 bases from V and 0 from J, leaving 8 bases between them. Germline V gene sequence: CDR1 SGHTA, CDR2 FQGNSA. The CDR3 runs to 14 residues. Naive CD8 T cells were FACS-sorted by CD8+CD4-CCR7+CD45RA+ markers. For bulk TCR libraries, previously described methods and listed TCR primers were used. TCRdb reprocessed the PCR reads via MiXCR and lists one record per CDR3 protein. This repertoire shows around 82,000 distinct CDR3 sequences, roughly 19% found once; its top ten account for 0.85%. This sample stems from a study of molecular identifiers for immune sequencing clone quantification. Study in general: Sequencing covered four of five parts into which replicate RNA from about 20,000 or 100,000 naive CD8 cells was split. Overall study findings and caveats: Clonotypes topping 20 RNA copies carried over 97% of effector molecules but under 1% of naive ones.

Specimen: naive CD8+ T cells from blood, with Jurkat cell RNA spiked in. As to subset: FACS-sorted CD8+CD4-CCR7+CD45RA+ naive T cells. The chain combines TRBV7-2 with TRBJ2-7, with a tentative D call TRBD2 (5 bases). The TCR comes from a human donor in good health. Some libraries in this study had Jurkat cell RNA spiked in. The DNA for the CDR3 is TGTGCCAGCAGCTTATCGGGGAGCTCCTACGAGCAGTACTTC. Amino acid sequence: CASSLSGSSYEQYF.